The 2 T cell receptor beta chains below come from one sample, sequenced in a study of T cell responses to AZD1222 COVID-19 vaccine. Sequenced by immunoSEQ multiplex PCR; TCRdb stores in-frame clones only, minus some. The sample includes about 150,000 clones, 70% to 90% of them seen just once. The source material was peripheral blood, sampled after recovery from COVID-19. Receptors originate from an adult who had recovered from COVID-19.

A single count supports this clone. This chain connects TRBV19 to TRBJ2-2, with no clear D. From germline, CDR1 is LNHDA and CDR2 SQIVND (reference sequence). This CDR3 has 16 residues. The V and J ends lost 3 bases and 4 bases respectively, with 15 bases between them. This CDR3 reads CASSIPRGMATGELFF. The CDR3 coding sequence is TGTGCCAGTAGTATCCCCCGTGGGATGGCCACCGGGGAGCTGTTTTTT.

The chain has TRBV5-6 and TRBJ1-3; 7 bases are shared with TRBD1. Looked up from germline, CDR1 is SGHDT and CDR2 is YYEEEE. CDR3 length: 15 amino acids. V shed 4 bases and J 0 bases; nucleotides not matched to a gene: 4. The chain's CDR3 is CASSLTGTSGNTIYF. The DNA of the CDR3 is TGTGCCAGCAGCCTGACAGGGACCTCTGGAAACACCATATATTTT.